The present TCR beta chain was sequenced within a study of blood T cell repertoires in COVID-19. In the study overall: The United States, Italy and Spain provided the acute and convalescent COVID-19 samples. Sources were T cells, B-cell-depleted T cells, or PBMCs; the material itself was cDNA or gDNA.

Assay: immunoSEQ multiplex PCR; the TCRdb copy retains only in-frame clones and omits some. The sample includes 150,000 to 200,000 clones, 79% of them seen just once. Per germline, CDR1 DFQATT and CDR2 SNEGSKA (reference sequence). There are 14 residues in the CDR3. The V gene lost 3 bases and the J gene lost 9 bases, with 21 bases spanning the gap. This TCR derives from a woman in her sixties or seventies with COVID-19, enrolled during active disease. The sequenced material came from peripheral blood. The chain employs TRBV20-1 and TRBJ2-7, with D perhaps matching TRBD1 (5 bases). CDR3 sequence (DNA): TGCAGTGCTAGTTCCGGACAAGCCCTGAAGCGGCAGTACTTC. Encoded protein: CSASSGQALKRQYF.